This TCR beta chain was recovered during a study of cytomegalovirus exposure and HLA in healthy donors. CDR3 size: 15 residues. Germline CDR1 is SSHAT and CDR2 is FNYEAQ (reference sequence). This clone has a handful of counts. The junction differs from germline at one of its ends, possibly a read error. PCR used 60 Vbeta primers and 13 Jbeta primers. Study processing details: In a later analysis, 70 million to 80 million unique TCR beta chains included roughly 11 million shared by two or more donors. The repertoire was sequenced with immunoSEQ multiplex PCR; TCRdb's copy has only in-frame clones and lacks some. V and J calls and clone size are given by that table; D and trimming were obtained from the DNA. The repertoire holds 65,000 to 90,000 clones, with more than 80% as singletons.

The chain recombines TRBV7-7 with TRBJ2-3; TRBD1 matches at 9 bases. The source of this sequence is a woman in her twenties or thirties in good health and CMV-seronegative. Sequencing was performed on PBMCs. The CDR3 spells CASSQTGGNTDTQYF. The CDR3 DNA is TGTGCTAGCAGCCAGACAGGGGGGAACACAGATACGCAGTATTTT.